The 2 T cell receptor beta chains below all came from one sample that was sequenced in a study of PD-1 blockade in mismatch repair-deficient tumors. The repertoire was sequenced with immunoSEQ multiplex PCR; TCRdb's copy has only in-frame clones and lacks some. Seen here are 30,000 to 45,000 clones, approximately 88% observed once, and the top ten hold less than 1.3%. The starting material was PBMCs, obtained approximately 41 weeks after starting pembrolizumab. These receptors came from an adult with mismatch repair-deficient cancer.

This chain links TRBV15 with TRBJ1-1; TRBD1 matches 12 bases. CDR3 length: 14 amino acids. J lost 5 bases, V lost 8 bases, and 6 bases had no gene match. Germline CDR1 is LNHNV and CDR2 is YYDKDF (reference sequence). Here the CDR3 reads CATSPGQGATEAFF. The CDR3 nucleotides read TGTGCCACCTCCCCGGGACAGGGGGCGACTGAAGCTTTCTTT.

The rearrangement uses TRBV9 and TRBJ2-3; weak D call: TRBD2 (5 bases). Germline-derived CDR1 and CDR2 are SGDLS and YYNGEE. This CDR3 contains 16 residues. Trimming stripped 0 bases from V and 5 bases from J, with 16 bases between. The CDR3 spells CASSVVAGSTGDTQYF. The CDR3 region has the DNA TGTGCCAGCAGCGTAGTGGCGGGCAGCACGGGAGATACGCAGTATTTT.